Sequencing of this T cell receptor beta chain was carried out in a study of blood T cell repertoires in COVID-19. Study details: The United States, Italy and Spain supplied acute and convalescent COVID-19 samples. T cells, B-cell-depleted T cells, or PBMCs supplied cDNA or gDNA.

There are 14 residues in the CDR3. The V gene's germline CDR1 is SGHRS and CDR2 YFSETQ. V lost 9 bases and J 5 bases, leaving 21 bases between the germline ends. Per the original methods: Counts of nucleated cells, estimated from reference gene primer amplification, were obtained. The protocol was immunoSEQ multiplex PCR, while the TCRdb copy is restricted to in-frame clones and leaves out a portion. The DNA was the basis for D and trimming; V, J and clone size are from that table. The sample lists 100,000 or so clones; 70% to 90% were seen once. Sequencing was done on a sample of peripheral blood. The TCR was taken from a man aged 35-49 years with active or convalescent COVID-19. The V and J genes are TRBV5-1 and TRBJ2-7; weak D call: TRBD2 (5 bases). The DNA for the CDR3 is TGCGCCACCTCCGAAAGTTCCGGGGTCCACGAGCAGTACTTC. It codes for CATSESSGVHEQYF.